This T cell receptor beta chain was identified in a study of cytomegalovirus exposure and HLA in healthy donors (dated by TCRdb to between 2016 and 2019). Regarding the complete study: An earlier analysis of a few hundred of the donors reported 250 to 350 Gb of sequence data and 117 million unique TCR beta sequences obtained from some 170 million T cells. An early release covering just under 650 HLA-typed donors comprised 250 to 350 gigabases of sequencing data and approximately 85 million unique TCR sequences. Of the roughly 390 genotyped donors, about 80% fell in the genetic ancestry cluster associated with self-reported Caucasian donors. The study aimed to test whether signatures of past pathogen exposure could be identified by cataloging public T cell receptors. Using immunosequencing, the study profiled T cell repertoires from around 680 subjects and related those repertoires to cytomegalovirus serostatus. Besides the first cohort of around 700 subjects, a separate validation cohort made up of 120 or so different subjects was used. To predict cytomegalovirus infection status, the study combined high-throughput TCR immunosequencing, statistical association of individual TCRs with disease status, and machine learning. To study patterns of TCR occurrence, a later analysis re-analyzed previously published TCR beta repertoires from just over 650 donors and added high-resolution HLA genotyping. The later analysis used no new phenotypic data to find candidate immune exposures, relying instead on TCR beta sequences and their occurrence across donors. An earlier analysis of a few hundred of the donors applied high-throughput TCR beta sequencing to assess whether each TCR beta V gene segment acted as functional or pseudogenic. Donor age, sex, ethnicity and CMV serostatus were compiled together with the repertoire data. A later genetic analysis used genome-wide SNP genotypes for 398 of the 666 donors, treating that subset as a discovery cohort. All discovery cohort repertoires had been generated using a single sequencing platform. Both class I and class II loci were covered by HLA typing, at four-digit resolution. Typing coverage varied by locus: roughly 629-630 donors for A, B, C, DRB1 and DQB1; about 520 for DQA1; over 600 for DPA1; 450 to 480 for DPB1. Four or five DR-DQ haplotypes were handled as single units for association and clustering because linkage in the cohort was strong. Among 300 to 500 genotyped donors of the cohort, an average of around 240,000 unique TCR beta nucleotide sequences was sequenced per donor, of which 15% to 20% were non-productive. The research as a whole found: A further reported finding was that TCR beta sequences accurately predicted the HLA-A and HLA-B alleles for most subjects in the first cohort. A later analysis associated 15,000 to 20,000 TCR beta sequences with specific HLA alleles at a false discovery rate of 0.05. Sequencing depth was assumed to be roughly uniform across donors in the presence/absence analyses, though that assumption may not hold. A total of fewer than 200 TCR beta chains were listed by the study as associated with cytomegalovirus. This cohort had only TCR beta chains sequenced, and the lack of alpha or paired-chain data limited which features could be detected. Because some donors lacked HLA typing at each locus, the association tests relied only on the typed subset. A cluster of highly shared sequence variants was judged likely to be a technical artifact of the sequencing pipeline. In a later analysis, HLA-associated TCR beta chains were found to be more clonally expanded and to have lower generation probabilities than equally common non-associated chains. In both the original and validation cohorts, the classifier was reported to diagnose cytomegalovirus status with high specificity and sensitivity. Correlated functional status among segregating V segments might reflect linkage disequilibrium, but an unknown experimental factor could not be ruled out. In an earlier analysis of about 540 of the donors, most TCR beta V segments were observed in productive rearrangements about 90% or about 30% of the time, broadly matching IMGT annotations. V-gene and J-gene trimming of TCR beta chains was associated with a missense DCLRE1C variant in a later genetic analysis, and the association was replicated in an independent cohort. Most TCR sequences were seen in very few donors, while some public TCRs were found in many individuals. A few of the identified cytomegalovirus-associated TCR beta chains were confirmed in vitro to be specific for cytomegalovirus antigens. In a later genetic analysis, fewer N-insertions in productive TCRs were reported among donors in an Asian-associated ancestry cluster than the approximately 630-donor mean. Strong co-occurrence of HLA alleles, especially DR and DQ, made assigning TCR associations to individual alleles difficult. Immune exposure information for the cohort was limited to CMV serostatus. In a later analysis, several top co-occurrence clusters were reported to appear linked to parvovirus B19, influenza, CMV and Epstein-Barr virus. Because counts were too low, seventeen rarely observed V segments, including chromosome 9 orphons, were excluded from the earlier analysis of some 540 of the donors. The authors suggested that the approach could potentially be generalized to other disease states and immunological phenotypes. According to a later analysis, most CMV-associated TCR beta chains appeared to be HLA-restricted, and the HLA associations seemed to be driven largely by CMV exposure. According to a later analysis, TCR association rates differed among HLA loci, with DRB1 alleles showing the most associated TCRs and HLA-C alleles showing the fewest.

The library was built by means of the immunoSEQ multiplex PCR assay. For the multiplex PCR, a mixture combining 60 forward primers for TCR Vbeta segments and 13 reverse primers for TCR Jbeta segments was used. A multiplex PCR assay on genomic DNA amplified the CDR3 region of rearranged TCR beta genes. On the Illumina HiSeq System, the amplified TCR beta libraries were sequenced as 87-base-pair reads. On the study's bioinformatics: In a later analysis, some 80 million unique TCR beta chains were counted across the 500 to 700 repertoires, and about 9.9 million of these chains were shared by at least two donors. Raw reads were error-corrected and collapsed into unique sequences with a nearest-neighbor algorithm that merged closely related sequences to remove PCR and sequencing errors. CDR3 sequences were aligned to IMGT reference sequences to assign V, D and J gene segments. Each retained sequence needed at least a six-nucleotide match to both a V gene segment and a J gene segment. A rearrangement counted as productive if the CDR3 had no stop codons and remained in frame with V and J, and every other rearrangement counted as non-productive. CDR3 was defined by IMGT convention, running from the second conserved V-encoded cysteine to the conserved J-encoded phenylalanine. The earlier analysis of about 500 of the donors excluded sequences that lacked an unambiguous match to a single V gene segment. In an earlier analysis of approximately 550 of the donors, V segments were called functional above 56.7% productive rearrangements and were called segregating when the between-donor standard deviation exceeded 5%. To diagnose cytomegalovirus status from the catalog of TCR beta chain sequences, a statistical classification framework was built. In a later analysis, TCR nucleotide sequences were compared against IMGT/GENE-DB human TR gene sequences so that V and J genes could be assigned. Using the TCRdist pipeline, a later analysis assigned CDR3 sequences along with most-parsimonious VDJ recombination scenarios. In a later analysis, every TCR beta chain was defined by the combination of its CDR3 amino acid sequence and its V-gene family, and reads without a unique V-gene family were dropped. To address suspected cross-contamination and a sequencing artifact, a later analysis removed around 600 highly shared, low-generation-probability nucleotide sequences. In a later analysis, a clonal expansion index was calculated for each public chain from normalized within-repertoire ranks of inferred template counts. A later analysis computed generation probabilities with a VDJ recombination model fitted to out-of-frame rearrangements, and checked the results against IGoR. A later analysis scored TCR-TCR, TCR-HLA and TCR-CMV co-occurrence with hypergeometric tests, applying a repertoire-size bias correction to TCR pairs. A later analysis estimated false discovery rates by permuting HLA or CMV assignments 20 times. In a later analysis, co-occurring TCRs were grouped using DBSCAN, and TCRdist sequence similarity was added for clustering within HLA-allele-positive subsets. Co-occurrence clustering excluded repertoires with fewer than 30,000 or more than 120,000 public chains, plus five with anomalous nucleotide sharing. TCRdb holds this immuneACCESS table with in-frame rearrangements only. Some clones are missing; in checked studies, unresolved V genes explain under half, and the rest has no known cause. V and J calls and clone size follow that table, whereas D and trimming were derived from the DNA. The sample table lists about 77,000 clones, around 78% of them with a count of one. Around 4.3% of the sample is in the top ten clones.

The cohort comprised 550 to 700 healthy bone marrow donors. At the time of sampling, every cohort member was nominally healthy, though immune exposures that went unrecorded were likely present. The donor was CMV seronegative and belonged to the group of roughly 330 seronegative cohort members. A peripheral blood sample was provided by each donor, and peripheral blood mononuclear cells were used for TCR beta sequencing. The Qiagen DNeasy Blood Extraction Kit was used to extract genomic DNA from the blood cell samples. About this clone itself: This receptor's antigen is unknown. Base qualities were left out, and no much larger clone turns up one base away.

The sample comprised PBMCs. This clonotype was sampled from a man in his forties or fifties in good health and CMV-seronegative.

The nucleotide sequence is TGTGCCAGCAGGTTTAACAGGGGGTTTAATGAAAAACTGTTTTTT. Translated, this gives CASRFNRGFNEKLFF. The rearranged chain carries TRBV2 and TRBJ1-4; TRBD1 lines up with 8 middle nucleotides. Via the germline V gene, CDR1 is SNHLY and CDR2 FYNNEI. The CDR3, cysteine through phenylalanine, is 15 amino acids long. This entry keeps only the CDR3 DNA: 45 bases, framed from base 1. V is pruned by 6 bases and J by 4 bases, leaving 7 bases of the junction without a gene match.